The entry below describes one TCR beta chain. No antigen is known for it. It was version v3.0 of the immunoSEQ assay that was run at survey level. The data were produced by immunoSEQ multiplex PCR, yet TCRdb's version contains in-frame clones alone and is incomplete. Among around 26,000 clones, 65% to 85% were seen once, and the ten largest hold approximately 16%. This specimen comes from a study of long-term antiretroviral therapy in people with HIV. Notes on the study in general: Records did not include ART adherence, viral resistance or therapy changes. Following ART, diversity rose but still fell short of transplant donor controls.

The source was unsorted PBMCs, collected just over 4.2 years after starting antiretroviral therapy. This clonotype was sampled from a man under 40 with HIV.

The CDR3 region has the DNA TGTGCCACCCACAGGCAGGGGGGAGAAGCGAACACCGGGGAGCTGTTTTTT. Encoded protein: CATHRQGGEANTGELFF. V gene TRBV2 combines with J gene TRBJ2-2, with D possibly being TRBD1 (7 bases). The CDR3 runs to 17 residues. The germline V gene has CDR1 SNHLY and CDR2 FYNNEI. The ends were cut back, 10 bases at V and 0 bases at J, with 21 bases in the middle.